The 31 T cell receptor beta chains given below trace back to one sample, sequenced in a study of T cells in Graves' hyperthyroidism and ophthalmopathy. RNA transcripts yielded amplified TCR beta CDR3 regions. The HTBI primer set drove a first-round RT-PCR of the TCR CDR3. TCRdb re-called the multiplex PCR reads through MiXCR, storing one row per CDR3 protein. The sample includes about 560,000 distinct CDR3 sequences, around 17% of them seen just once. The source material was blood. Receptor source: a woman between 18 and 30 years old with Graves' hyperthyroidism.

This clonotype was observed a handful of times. CDR3 loop: CSARVLQGRASPLHF. The DNA of the CDR3 is TGCAGTGCTAGAGTCCTGCAGGGGCGGGCTTCACCCCTCCACTTT. This chain connects TRBV20-1 to TRBJ1-6, with D perhaps TRBD1 (6 bases). This CDR3 contains 15 residues. Trimming stripped 1 base from V and 9 bases from J, with 16 bases between. CDR1 and CDR2 from the germline V gene are DFQATT and SNEGSKA (reference sequence).

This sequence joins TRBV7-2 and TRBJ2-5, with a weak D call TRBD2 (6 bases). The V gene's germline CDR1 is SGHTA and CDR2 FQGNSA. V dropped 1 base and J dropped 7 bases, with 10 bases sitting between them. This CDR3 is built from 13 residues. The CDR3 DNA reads TGTGCCAGCAGCTTAGTGAGGGAGGCGACCCAGTACTTC. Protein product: CASSLVREATQYF.

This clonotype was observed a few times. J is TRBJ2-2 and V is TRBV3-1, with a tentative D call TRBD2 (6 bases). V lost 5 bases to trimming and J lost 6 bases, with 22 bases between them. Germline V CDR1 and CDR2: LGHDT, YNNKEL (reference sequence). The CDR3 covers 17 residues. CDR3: CASSNRLDASGPGELFF. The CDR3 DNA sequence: TGTGCCAGCAGCAACAGACTAGACGCGAGCGGACCCGGGGAGCTGTTTTTT.

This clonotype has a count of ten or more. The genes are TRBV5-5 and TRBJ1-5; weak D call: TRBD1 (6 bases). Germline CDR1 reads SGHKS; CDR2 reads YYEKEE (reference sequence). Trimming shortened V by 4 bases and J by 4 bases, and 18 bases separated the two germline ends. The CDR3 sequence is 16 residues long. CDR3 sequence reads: CASSKDRGQGNQPQHF. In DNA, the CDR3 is TGTGCCAGCAGCAAAGACCGGGGGCAGGGGAATCAGCCCCAGCATTTT.

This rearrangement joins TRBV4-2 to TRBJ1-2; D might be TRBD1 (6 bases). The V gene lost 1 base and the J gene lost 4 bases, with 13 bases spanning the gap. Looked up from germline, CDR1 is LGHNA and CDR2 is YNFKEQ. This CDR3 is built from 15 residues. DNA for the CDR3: TGTGCCAGCAGCCAAGGTCGGGACACCACCTATGGCTACACCTTC. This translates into CASSQGRDTTYGYTF.

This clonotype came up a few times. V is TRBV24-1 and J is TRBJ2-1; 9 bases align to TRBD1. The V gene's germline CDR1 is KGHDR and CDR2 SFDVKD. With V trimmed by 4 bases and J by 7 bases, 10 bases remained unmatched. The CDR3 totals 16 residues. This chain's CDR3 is CATSDPGTGPLNEQFF. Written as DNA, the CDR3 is TGTGCCACCAGTGACCCCGGGACAGGGCCGCTAAATGAGCAGTTCTTC.

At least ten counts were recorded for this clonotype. CDR3 amino acids: CASSSDGTDTQYF. The CDR3 DNA sequence: TGTGCCAGCAGTTCCGATGGCACAGATACGCAGTATTTT. The chain links TRBV12-3 or TRBV12-4 to TRBJ2-3, with D hard to call. CDR3 size: 13 residues. V dropped 4 bases and J dropped 1 base, with 6 bases sitting between them.

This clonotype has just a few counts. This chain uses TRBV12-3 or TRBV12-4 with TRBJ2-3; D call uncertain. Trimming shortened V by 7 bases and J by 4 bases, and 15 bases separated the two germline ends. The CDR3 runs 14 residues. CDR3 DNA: TGTGCCAGCACCCGATCCTCCAGCGCAGATACGCAGTATTTT. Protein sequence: CASTRSSSADTQYF.

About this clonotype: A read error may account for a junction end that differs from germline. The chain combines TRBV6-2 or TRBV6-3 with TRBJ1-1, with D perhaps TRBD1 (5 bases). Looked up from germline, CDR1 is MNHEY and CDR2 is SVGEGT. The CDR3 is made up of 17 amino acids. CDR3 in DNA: TGTGCCAGCAGTTACTCGAGGCGACAGCGCCGGGGCACTGAAGCCTTCTTT. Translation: CASSYSRRQRRGTEAFF.

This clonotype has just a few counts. This chain's CDR3 is CASSRWTEPLGYTF. DNA for the CDR3: TGTGCCAGCAGCCGATGGACCGAGCCCCTTGGCTACACCTTC. The chain uses TRBV7-9 and TRBJ1-2; no firm D call. This CDR3 spans 14 amino acids. Per the germline V gene, CDR1 is SEHNR and CDR2 is FQNEAQ (reference sequence). Trimming removed 5 bases at V and 7 bases at J, with 17 bases between.

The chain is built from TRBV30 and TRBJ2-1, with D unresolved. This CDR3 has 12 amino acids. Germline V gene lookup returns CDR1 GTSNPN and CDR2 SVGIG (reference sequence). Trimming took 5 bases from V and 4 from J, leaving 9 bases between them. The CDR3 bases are TGTGCCTGGGGCGGATCATACAATGAGCAGTTCTTC. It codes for CAWGGSYNEQFF. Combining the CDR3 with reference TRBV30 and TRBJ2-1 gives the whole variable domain SQTIHQWPATLVQPVGSPLSLECTVEGTSNPNLYWYRQAAGRGLQLLFYSVGIGQISSEVPQNLSASRPQDRQFILSSKKLLLSDSGFYLCAWGGSYNEQFFGPGTRLTVL.

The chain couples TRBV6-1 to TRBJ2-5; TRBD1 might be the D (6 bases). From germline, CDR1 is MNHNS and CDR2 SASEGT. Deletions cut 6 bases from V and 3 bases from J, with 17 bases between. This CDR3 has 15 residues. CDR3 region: CASSHPETGEETQYF. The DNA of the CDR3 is TGTGCCAGCAGCCACCCGGAGACAGGAGAAGAGACCCAGTACTTC.

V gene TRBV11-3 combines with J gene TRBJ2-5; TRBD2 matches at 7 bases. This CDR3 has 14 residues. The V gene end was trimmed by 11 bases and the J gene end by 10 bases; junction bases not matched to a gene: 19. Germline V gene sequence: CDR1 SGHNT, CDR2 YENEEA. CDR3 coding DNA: TGTGCCTGCCACCGGGGAGCGGGAAGGTCTGACCAGTACTTC. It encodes CACHRGAGRSDQYF.

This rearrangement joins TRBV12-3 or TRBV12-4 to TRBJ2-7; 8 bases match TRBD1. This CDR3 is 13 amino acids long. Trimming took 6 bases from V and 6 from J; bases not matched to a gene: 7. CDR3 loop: CASSPGQGGEQYF. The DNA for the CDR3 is TGTGCCAGCAGCCCAGGACAGGGCGGCGAGCAGTACTTC.

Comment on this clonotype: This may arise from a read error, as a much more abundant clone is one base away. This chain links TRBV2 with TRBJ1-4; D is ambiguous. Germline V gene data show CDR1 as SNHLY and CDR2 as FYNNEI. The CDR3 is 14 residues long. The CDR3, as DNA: TGTGCCAGCAGTGAAAGTGCAACTAATGAAGAACTGTTTTTT. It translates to CASSESATNEELFF.

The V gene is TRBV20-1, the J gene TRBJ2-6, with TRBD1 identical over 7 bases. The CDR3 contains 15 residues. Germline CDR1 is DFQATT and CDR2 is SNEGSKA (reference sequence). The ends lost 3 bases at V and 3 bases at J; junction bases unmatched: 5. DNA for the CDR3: TGCAGTGCTAGGCAGGGGGTTTATGGGGCCAACGTCCTGACTTTC. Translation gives CSARQGVYGANVLTF.

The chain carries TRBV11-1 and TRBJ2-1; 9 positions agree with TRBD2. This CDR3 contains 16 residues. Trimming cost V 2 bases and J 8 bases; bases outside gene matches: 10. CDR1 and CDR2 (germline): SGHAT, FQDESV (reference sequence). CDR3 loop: CASSLIGTSLLYEQFF. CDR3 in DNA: TGTGCCAGCAGCTTAATCGGGACTAGCCTCTTATATGAGCAGTTCTTC.

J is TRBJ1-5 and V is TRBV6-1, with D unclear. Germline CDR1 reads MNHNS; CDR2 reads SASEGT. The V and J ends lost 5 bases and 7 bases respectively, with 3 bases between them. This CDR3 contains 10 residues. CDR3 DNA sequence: TGTGCCAGCAGTATCCAGCCCCAGCATTTT. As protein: CASSIQPQHF.

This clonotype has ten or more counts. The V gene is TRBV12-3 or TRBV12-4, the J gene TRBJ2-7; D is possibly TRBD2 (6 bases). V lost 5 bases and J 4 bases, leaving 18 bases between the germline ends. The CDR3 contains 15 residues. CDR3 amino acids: CASSPRSGPKYEQYF. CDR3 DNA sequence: TGTGCCAGCAGTCCCCGGAGCGGGCCGAAATACGAGCAGTACTTC.

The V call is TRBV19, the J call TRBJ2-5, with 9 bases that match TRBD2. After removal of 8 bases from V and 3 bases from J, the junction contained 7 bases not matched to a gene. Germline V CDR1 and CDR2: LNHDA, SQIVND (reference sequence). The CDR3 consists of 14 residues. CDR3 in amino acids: CASSGLAGKETQYF. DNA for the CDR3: TGTGCCAGTTCTGGTCTAGCGGGAAAAGAGACCCAGTACTTC.

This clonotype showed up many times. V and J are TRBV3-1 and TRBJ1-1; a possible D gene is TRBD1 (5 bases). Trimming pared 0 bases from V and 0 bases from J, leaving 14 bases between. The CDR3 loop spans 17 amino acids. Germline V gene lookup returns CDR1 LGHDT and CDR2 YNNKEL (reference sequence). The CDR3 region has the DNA TGTGCCAGCAGCCAAGATGGTAGGGGAATTATGAACACTGAAGCTTTCTTT. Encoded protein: CASSQDGRGIMNTEAFF. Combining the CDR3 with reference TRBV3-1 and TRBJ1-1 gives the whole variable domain DTAVSQTPKYLVTQMGNDKSIKCEQNLGHDTMYWYKQDSKKFLKIMFSYNNKELIINETVPNRFSPKSPDKAHLNLHINSLELGDSAVYFCASSQDGRGIMNTEAFFGQGTRLTVV.

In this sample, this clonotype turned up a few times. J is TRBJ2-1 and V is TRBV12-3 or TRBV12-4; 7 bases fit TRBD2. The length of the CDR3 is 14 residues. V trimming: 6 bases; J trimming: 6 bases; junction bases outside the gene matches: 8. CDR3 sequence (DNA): TGTGCCAGCAGCAAAGGCGGGAGTATCAATGAGCAGTTCTTC. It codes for CASSKGGSINEQFF.

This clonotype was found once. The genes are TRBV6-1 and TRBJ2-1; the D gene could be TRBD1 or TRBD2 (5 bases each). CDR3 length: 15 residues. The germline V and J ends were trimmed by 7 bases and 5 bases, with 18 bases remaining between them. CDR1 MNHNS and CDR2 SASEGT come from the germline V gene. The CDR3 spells CASTLRGPPDNEQFF. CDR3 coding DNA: TGTGCCAGCACTCTACGGGGACCCCCGGACAATGAGCAGTTCTTC.

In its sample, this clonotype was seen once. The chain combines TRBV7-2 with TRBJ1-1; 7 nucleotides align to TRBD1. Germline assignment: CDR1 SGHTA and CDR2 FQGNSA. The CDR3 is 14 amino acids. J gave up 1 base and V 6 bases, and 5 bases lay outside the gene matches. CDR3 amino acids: CASRPYRGNTEAFF. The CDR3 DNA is TGTGCCAGCAGACCATACAGGGGGAACACTGAAGCTTTCTTT.

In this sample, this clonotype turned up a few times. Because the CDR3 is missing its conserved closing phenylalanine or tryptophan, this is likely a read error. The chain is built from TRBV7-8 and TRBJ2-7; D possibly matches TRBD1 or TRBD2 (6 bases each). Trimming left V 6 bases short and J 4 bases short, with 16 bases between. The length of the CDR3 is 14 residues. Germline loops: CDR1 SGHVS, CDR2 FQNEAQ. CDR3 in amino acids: CASRPVGGRYEQYL. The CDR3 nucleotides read TGTGCCAGCAGACCTGTCGGGGGCAGATACGAGCAGTACCTC.

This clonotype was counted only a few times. In nucleotides, the CDR3 is TGTGCCAGCAGCGGGGACAGCCGGAACTATGGCTACACCTTC. It translates to CASSGDSRNYGYTF. V usage is TRBV11-3 and J usage is TRBJ1-2; the match to TRBD1 covers 7 bases. The CDR3 length is 14 residues. CDR1 SGHNT and CDR2 YENEEA come from the germline V gene. V lost 5 bases and J lost 2; bases outside the gene matches: 5.

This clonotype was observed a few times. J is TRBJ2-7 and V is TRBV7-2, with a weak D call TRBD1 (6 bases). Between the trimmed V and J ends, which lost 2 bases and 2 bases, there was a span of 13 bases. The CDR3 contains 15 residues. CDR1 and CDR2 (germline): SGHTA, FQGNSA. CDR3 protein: CASSLIGQGTYEQYF. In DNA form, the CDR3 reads TGTGCCAGCAGCTTAATTGGGCAGGGGACCTACGAGCAGTACTTC.

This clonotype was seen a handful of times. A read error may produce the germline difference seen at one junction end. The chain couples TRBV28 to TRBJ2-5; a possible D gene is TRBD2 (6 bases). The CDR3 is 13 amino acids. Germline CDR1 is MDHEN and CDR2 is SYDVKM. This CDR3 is CASSGGVRETQYF. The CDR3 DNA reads TGTGCAAGCAGCGGCGGGGTCCGAGAGACCCAGTACTTC.

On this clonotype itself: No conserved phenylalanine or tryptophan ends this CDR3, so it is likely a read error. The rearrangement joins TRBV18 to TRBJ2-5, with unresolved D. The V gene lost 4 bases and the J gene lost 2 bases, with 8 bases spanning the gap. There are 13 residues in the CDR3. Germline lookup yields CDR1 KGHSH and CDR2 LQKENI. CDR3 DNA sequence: TGTGCCAGCTCACTGAGTCGGCAAGAGACCCAGTACCTC. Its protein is CASSLSRQETQYL.

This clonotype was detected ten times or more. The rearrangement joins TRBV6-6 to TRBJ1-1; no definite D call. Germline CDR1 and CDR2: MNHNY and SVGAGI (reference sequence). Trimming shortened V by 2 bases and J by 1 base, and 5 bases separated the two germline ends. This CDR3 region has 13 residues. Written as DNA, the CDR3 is TGTGCCAGCAGTTACCGGGGGAACACTGAAGCTTTCTTT. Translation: CASSYRGNTEAFF.

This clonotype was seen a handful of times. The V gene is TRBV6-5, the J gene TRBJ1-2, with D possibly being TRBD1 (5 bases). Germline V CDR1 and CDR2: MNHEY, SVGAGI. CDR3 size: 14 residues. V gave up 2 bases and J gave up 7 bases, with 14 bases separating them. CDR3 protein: CASSYTGEGLGYTF. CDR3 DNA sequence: TGTGCCAGCAGTTACACCGGGGAGGGGCTTGGCTACACCTTC.